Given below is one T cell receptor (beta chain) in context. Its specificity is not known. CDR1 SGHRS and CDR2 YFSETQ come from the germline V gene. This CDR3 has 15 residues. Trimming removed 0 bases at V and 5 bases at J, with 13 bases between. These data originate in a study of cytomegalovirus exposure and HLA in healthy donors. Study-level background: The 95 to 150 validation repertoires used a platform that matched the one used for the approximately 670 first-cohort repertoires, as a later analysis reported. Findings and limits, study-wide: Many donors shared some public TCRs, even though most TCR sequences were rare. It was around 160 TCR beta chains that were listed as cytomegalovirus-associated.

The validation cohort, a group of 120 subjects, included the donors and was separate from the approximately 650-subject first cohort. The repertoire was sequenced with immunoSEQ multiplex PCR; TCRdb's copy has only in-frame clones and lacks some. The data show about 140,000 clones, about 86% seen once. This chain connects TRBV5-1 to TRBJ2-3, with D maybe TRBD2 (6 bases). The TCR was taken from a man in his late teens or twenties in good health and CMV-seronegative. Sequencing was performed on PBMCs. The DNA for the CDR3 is TGCGCCAGCAGCTTGGGGGGGACTCTCGAAGATACGCAGTATTTT. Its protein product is CASSLGGTLEDTQYF.